These 20 T cell receptor beta chains were sequenced from one sample in a study of T cell clones after liver transplantation. Sequencing was performed with immunoSEQ multiplex PCR; in TCRdb, only in-frame clones are kept and a portion is missing. Counted here are some 59,000 clones, less than 75% occurring once; the ten biggest clones make up over 8%. The input for sequencing was CD4+ T cells from blood, taken at the 22-month timepoint. All receptors derive from a human patient who received a liver transplant. Some T cells may arise from the graft donor.

This clone has only a few counts. V usage is TRBV11-2 and J usage is TRBJ2-1; 7 positions match TRBD1. CDR3 length: 16 amino acids. The germline V gene has CDR1 SGHAT and CDR2 FQNNGV. J gave up 2 bases and V 8 bases, and 12 bases lay outside the gene matches. CDR3 coding DNA: TGTGCCAGCGTACACGGTAGGGGGCGAGCCTACAATGAGCAGTTCTTC. Its protein is CASVHGRGRAYNEQFF.

The CDR3 bases are TGTGCCAGCAGCTTCTCCGGGACAGGATCTAACAATGAGCAGTTCTTC. Translated, it gives CASSFSGTGSNNEQFF. The V and J genes are TRBV7-2 and TRBJ2-1; 8 nucleotides line up with TRBD1. Germline lookup yields CDR1 SGHTA and CDR2 FQGNSA. This CDR3 has 16 amino acids. After removal of 3 bases from V and 5 bases from J, the junction contained 9 bases not matched to a gene.

The chain employs TRBV19 and TRBJ1-5; D remains ambiguous. The V gene lost 3 bases and the J gene lost 11 bases, with 14 bases spanning the gap. The CDR3 covers 13 residues. Germline-derived CDR1 and CDR2 are LNHDA and SQIVND (reference sequence). The CDR3 spells CASSIPPNKSQHF. The CDR3 DNA reads as TGTGCCAGTAGTATCCCCCCTAATAAATCCCAGCATTTT.

This clone was counted at least ten times. The chain uses TRBV29-1 and TRBJ1-2; D is uncertain. In germline, CDR1 is SQVTM, CDR2 ANQGSEA. Trimming removed 6 bases from V and 3 bases from J, with 17 bases in between. The CDR3 has 14 amino acids. CDR3 region: CSVRSAYGDYGYTF. In DNA form, the CDR3 reads TGCAGCGTCCGTTCAGCCTACGGAGACTATGGCTACACCTTC.

The V and J genes are TRBV6-5 and TRBJ1-4, with D unclear. V was shortened by 3 bases and J by 7 bases, with 12 bases between the two germline ends. The CDR3 is 14 residues long. The germline gives CDR1 MNHEY, CDR2 SVGAGI. The DNA of the CDR3 is TGTGCCAGCAGTTATGGCAGTATCGGTGAAAAACTGTTTTTT. It translates to CASSYGSIGEKLFF.

The J gene is TRBJ2-3, the V gene TRBV4-2; TRBD2 matches at 8 bases. J was trimmed by 1 base and V by 1 base; bases with no gene match: 7. The CDR3 is 17 residues long. Germline assignment: CDR1 LGHNA and CDR2 YNFKEQ. The CDR3 DNA follows: TGTGCCAGCAGCCAAGCGGGGGGGCGATTGGGCACAGATACGCAGTATTTT. Residues: CASSQAGGRLGTDTQYF.

This clone was observed a handful of times. This chain joins TRBV6-1 and TRBJ1-4; D perhaps matches TRBD1 (5 bases). This CDR3 contains 17 residues. The ends were cut back, 4 bases at V and 0 bases at J, with 15 bases in the middle. Germline values: CDR1 MNHNS, CDR2 SASEGT. This CDR3 reads CASSAGRGTATNEKLFF. The CDR3, as DNA: TGTGCCAGCAGTGCTGGGAGGGGAACTGCAACTAATGAAAAACTGTTTTTT.

Only a few counts were recorded for this clone. The rearrangement uses TRBV5-1 and TRBJ2-1; D is tentatively TRBD1 or TRBD2 (6 bases each). CDR3 length: 18 amino acids. Germline-derived CDR1 and CDR2 are SGHRS and YFSETQ. The V end lost 0 bases, the J end lost 6 bases, and 22 bases lay between the germline ends. The CDR3 DNA reads as TGCGCCAGCAGCTTGGCCTCCTCGGAGGGGGGCCCCAGCAATGAGCAGTTCTTC. Protein product: CASSLASSEGGPSNEQFF.

The rearrangement uses TRBV2 and TRBJ2-3; D remains unclear. The ends were cut back, 7 bases at V and 0 bases at J, with 11 bases in the middle. This CDR3 has 14 amino acids. CDR1 and CDR2 from the germline V gene are SNHLY and FYNNEI. CDR3 sequence: CASTSTSSTDTQYF. The CDR3 DNA sequence: TGTGCCAGCACATCAACTTCTAGCACAGATACGCAGTATTTT. Looking up the rest from reference TRBV2 and TRBJ2-3 gives the full variable domain: EPEVTQTPSHQVTQMGQEVILRCVPISNHLYFYWYRQILGQKVEFLVSFYNNEISEKSEIFDDQFSVERPDGSNFTLKIRSTKLEDSAMYFCASTSTSSTDTQYFGPGTRLTVL.

This clone was counted at least ten times. The CDR3, as DNA: TGTGCCAGTAGTGCGGACTACAGCTCCTACGAGCAGTACTTC. This encodes CASSADYSSYEQYF. The chain combines TRBV19 with TRBJ2-7; a weak D match, TRBD2 (6 bases). This CDR3 region has 14 residues. V was shortened by 5 bases and J by 0 bases, with 11 bases between the two germline ends. Germline V gives CDR1 LNHDA, CDR2 SQIVND (reference sequence).

The V and J genes are TRBV5-5 and TRBJ2-3, with D possibly matching TRBD1 (6 bases). Germline values: CDR1 SGHKS, CDR2 YYEKEE (reference sequence). CDR3 length equals 14 residues. Trimming shortened V by 4 bases and J by 4 bases, and 13 bases separated the two germline ends. Here the CDR3 DNA reads TGTGCCAGCAGCAACTCCAGGGGTTCAGATACGCAGTATTTT. It is translated as CASSNSRGSDTQYF.

This clone has just a few counts. The chain combines TRBV29-1 with TRBJ1-4; D remains unclear. Germline CDR1 reads SQVTM; CDR2 reads ANQGSEA. The CDR3 covers 14 residues. V lost 6 bases, J lost 1 base, and 12 bases lay in between. The CDR3 DNA sequence: TGCAGCGTCCTTCCCGGGGAAACTAATGAAAAACTGTTTTTT. This translates into CSVLPGETNEKLFF.

J is TRBJ1-1 and V is TRBV25-1, with 7 bases aligning to TRBD1. V shed 8 bases, J shed 3 bases, and the junction held 15 bases outside the gene matches. There are 16 residues in the CDR3. Germline V gene data show CDR1 as MGHDK and CDR2 as SYGVNS. This CDR3 is CASGGLGGAPYTEAFF. For the CDR3, the DNA is TGTGCCAGCGGGGGGTTAGGGGGCGCGCCGTACACTGAAGCTTTCTTT.

V gene TRBV27 combines with J gene TRBJ2-6; weak D call: TRBD2 (6 bases). V was clipped by 7 bases and J by 4 bases, with 17 bases between them. The length of the CDR3 is 16 residues. CDR1 is MNHEY and CDR2 is SMNVEV in the germline V gene (reference sequence). As DNA, the CDR3 is TGTGCCAGCACCTCCCCCGGGGGACTGGGGGCCAACGTCCTGACTTTC. This gives the protein CASTSPGGLGANVLTF. Full variable domain (missing parts from reference TRBV27 and TRBJ2-6): EAQVTQNPRYLITVTGKKLTVTCSQNMNHEYMSWYRQDPGLGLRQIYYSMNVEVTDKGDVPEGYKVSRKEKRNFPLILESPSPNQTSLYFCASTSPGGLGANVLTFGAGSRLTVL.

The V and J genes are TRBV2 and TRBJ1-6; D possibly corresponds to TRBD1 (5 bases). The ends were cut back, 8 bases at V and 7 bases at J, with 12 bases in the middle. The CDR3 consists of 13 residues. Germline V lookup: CDR1 SNHLY, CDR2 FYNNEI. The CDR3 DNA reads TGTGCCAGCCGATGGGGGAAAAATTCACCCCTCCACTTT. This translates into CASRWGKNSPLHF. The whole variable domain, filled in from reference TRBV2 and TRBJ1-6, reads EPEVTQTPSHQVTQMGQEVILRCVPISNHLYFYWYRQILGQKVEFLVSFYNNEISEKSEIFDDQFSVERPDGSNFTLKIRSTKLEDSAMYFCASRWGKNSPLHFGNGTRLTVT.

This chain links TRBV5-1 with TRBJ2-3, with D possibly matching TRBD1 (8 bases). V lost 0 bases, J lost 3 bases, and 14 bases lay in between. This CDR3 region has 16 residues. The germline V gene encodes CDR1 SGHRS and CDR2 YFSETQ. Written as DNA, the CDR3 is TGCGCCAGCAGCTTGGGTGACAGGGGAGGGACAGATACGCAGTATTTT. This codes for CASSLGDRGGTDTQYF.

The CDR3 sequence: CASSPFSTSLYEQYF. In nucleotides, the CDR3 is TGTGCCAGCAGCCCCTTTTCGACTAGCTTGTACGAGCAGTACTTC. This chain links TRBV7-9 with TRBJ2-7; TRBD2 matches 7 bases. The CDR3 has 15 amino acids. V dropped 5 bases and J dropped 4; count of bases not matched to a gene: 11. Germline V gene data show CDR1 as SEHNR and CDR2 as FQNEAQ (reference sequence).

The chain carries TRBV29-1 and TRBJ2-3; a possible D gene is TRBD2 (5 bases). This CDR3 has 15 residues. Deletions cut 0 bases from V and 1 base from J, with 11 bases between. Germline V gene sequence: CDR1 SQVTM, CDR2 ANQGSEA. The CDR3 here is CSVEDYSARTDTQYF. In DNA form, the CDR3 reads TGCAGCGTTGAAGATTATAGCGCCCGCACAGATACGCAGTATTTT.

The chain joins TRBV9 to TRBJ1-5; TRBD1 agrees at 8 bases. V was pared by 3 bases and J by 7 bases, with 12 bases of the junction left unmatched. The CDR3 spans 16 residues. Germline V gene sequence: CDR1 SGDLS, CDR2 YYNGEE. CDR3 coding DNA: TGTGCCAGCAGCGATCACACAGGGGGATGGGGACAGCCCCAGCATTTT. It encodes CASSDHTGGWGQPQHF.

This clone was counted a single time. This sequence joins TRBV9 and TRBJ1-1, with D hard to call. The CDR3 length is 13 residues. Trimming stripped 6 bases from V and 5 bases from J, with 14 bases between. CDR1 and CDR2 from the germline V gene are SGDLS and YYNGEE. In DNA, the CDR3 is TGTGCCAGCACCTCCACTGAAAGGACTGAAGCTTTCTTT. It translates to CASTSTERTEAFF.